Following are 9 T cell receptor beta chains from one sample sequenced in a study of blood T cells in healthy people across ages. The second PCR ran about 6 to 12 cycles with a sample-barcoded 5' primer and J-beta primers. Each CDR3 protein gets one entry after TCRdb re-called the 5' RACE reads with MiXCR. The sample has about 720,000 distinct CDR3 sequences, 22% seen once. The sample comprised blood. The receptors shown here come from a man in his 70s in good health.

As concerns this clonotype: Just one base apart from a much larger clone, this may be a read error. V is TRBV7-2 and J is TRBJ2-3; 7 nucleotides agree with TRBD2. This CDR3 region has 15 residues. CDR1 and CDR2 from the germline V gene are SGHTA and FQGNSA. The CDR3 coding sequence is TGTGCCAGCAGCTTTAACGGACTAGGTACAGATACGCCGTATTTT. Its translation: CASSFNGLGTDTPYF. Complete variable domain (other parts from reference TRBV7-2 and TRBJ2-3): GAGVSQSPSNKVTEKGKDVELRCDPISGHTALYWYRQSLGQGLEFLIYFQGNSAPDKSGLPSDRFSAERTGGSVSTLTIQRTQQEDSAVYLCASSFNGLGTDTPYFGPGTRLTVL.

The CDR3 here is CASSYARSTGSFYNEQFF. The CDR3 bases are TGTGCCAGCAGTTATGCGAGATCGACAGGGTCATTCTACAATGAGCAGTTCTTC. V gene TRBV6-5 combines with J gene TRBJ2-1; 7 bases are a match to TRBD1. Germline V gives CDR1 MNHEY, CDR2 SVGAGI. The CDR3 totals 18 residues. The junction had 14 bases not matched to a gene; V was cut back by 3 bases and J by 3 bases.

This clonotype has more than one count but fewer than ten. This chain joins TRBV6-5 and TRBJ1-2; D unresolved. Germline assignment: CDR1 MNHEY and CDR2 SVGAGI. V dropped 6 bases and J dropped 4 bases, with 18 bases sitting between them. The CDR3 has 15 amino acids. CDR3 in amino acids: CASRPRFTEFYGYTF. The CDR3 coding sequence is TGTGCCAGCAGGCCGCGTTTTACCGAGTTCTATGGCTACACCTTC.

Of note for this clonotype: One end of the junction is discordant with germline, which a read error may explain. This chain uses TRBV6-2 or TRBV6-3 with TRBJ2-2, with D possibly matching TRBD2 (5 bases). This CDR3 region has 13 residues. Germline assignment: CDR1 MNHEY and CDR2 SVGEGT. CDR3 bases: TGTGCCGGCAGTTACGGACTGAGCAGGGAGCTGTTTTTT. It yields the protein CAGSYGLSRELFF.

About this clonotype itself: Germline is not matched at one junction end, which may reflect a read error. V is TRBV12-3 or TRBV12-4 and J is TRBJ2-3, with 7 bases fitting TRBD2. The CDR3 sequence is 15 residues long. The CDR3 sequence: CASNGGSASADTEYF. The CDR3 DNA sequence: TGTGCCAGCAACGGGGGGAGCGCGAGCGCAGATACGGAGTATTTT.

This chain joins TRBV6-5 and TRBJ1-2, with 9 positions matching TRBD1. The V and J ends lost 4 bases and 7 bases, in that order; junction bases with no gene match: 4. Germline-derived CDR1 and CDR2 are MNHEY and SVGAGI. The CDR3 totals 13 residues. The CDR3 DNA follows: TGTGCCAGCAGTTCGGGACAGGGCTCTGGCTACACCTTC. Translation gives CASSSGQGSGYTF.

This clonotype was counted between two and nine times. The gene calls are TRBV20-1 and TRBJ2-2; TRBD1 agrees at 8 bases. Looked up from germline, CDR1 is DFQATT and CDR2 is SNEGSKA (reference sequence). There are 15 residues in the CDR3. With 0 bases clipped from V and 3 bases from J, the junction kept 3 bases outside the gene matches. The CDR3 loop reads CSARDWGQDTGELFF. The CDR3 DNA is TGCAGTGCTAGAGATTGGGGACAGGACACCGGGGAGCTGTTTTTT.

This clonotype was seen more than once but under ten times. The chain employs TRBV6-5 and TRBJ2-3; tentatively, D is TRBD1 or TRBD2 (5 bases each). The CDR3 is 15 amino acids. Trimming cost V 2 bases and J 5 bases, with 14 bases left between them. The germline gives CDR1 MNHEY, CDR2 SVGAGI. The CDR3 spells CASSYGGNSRDTQYF. In DNA, the CDR3 is TGTGCCAGCAGTTACGGGGGTAATTCCCGAGATACGCAGTATTTT.

This clonotype was observed a handful of times. The chain combines TRBV29-1 with TRBJ2-5, with D hard to call. Germline lookup yields CDR1 SQVTM and CDR2 ANQGSEA. This CDR3 is 9 amino acids long. Trimming left V 7 bases short and J 5 bases short, with 5 bases between. CDR3 in amino acids: CSAAETQYF. Written as DNA, the CDR3 is TGCAGCGCCGCTGAGACCCAGTACTTC.